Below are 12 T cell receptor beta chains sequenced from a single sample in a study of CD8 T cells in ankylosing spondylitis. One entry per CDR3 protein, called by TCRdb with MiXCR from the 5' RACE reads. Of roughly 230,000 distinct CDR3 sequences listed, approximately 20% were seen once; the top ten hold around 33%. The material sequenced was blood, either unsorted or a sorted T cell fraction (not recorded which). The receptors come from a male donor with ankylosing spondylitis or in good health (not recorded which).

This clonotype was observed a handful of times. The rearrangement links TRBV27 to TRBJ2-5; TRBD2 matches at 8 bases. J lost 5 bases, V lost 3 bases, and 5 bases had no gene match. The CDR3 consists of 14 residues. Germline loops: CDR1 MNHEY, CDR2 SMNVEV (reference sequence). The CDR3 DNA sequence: TGTGCCAGCAGTTTTAGCGGGGCAAGGGAGACCCAGTACTTC. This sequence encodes CASSFSGARETQYF.

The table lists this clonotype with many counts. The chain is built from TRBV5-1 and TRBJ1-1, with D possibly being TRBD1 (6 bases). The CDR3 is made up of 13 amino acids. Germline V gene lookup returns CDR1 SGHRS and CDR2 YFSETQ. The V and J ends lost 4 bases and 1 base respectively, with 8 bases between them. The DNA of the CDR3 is TGCGCCAGCAGCCAGGACAGGAACACTGAAGCTTTCTTT. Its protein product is CASSQDRNTEAFF.

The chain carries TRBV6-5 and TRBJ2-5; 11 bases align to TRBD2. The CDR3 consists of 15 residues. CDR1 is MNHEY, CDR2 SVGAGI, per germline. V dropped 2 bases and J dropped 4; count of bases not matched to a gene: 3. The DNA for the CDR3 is TGTGCCAGCAGTTACCTAGCGGGAGGAGGAGAGACCCAGTACTTC. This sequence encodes CASSYLAGGGETQYF.

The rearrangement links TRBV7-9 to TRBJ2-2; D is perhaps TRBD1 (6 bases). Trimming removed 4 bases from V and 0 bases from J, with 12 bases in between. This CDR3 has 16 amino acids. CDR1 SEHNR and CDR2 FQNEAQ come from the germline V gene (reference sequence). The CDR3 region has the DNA TGTGCCAGCAGCTCAGGACAGACCGCGAACACCGGGGAGCTGTTTTTT. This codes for CASSSGQTANTGELFF.

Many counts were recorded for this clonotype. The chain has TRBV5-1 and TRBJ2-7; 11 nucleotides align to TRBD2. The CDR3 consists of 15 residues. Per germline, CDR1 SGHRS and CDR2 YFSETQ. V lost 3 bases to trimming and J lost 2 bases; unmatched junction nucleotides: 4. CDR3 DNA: TGCGCCAGCAGCTCCGGGACTAGCGGACCCTACGAGCAGTACTTC. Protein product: CASSSGTSGPYEQYF.

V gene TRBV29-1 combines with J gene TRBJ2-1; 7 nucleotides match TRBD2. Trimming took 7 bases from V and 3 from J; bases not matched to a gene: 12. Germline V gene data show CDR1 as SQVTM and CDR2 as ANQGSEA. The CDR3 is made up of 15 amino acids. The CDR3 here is CSASAMRDYYNEQFF. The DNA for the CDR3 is TGCAGCGCTTCCGCAATGAGGGACTACTACAATGAGCAGTTCTTC.

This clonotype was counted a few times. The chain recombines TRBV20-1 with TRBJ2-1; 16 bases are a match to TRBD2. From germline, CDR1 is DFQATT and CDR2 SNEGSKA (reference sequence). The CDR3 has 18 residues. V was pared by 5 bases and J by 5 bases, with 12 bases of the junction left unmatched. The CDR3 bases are TGCAGTGCTCGAGGGGGGACTAGCGGGAGGGAGGGCAACAATGAGCAGTTCTTC. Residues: CSARGGTSGREGNNEQFF.

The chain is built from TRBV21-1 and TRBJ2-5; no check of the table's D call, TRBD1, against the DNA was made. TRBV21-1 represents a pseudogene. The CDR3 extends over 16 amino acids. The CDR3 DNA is TGTGCCAGCAGCAAAGCGCCCCGCAGGGGTAGGGAGACCCAGTACTTC. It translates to CASSKAPRRGRETQYF.

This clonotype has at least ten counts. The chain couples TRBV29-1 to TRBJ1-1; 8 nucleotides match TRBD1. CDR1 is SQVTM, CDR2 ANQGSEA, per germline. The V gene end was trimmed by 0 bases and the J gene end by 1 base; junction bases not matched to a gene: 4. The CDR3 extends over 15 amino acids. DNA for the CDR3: TGCAGCGTTGAAGATTTCGGACAGGGGAACACTGAAGCTTTCTTT. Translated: CSVEDFGQGNTEAFF.

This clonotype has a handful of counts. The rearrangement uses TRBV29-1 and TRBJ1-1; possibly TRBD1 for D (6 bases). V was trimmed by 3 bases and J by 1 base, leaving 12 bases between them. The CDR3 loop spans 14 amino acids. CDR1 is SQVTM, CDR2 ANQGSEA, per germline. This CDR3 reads CSVEGARGNTEAFF. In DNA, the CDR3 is TGCAGCGTTGAGGGGGCGCGAGGGAACACTGAAGCTTTCTTT.

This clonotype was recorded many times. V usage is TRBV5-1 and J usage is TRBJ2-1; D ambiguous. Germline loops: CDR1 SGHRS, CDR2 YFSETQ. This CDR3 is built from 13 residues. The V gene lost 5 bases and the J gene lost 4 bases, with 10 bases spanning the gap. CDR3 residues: CASRDGSYNEQFF. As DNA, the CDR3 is TGCGCCAGCAGAGACGGGTCTTACAATGAGCAGTTCTTC.

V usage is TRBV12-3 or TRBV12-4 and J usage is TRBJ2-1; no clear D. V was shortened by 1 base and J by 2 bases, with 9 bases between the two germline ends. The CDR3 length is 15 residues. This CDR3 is CASSLGSPAYNEQFF. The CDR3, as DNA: TGTGCCAGCAGTTTAGGGAGTCCAGCCTACAATGAGCAGTTCTTC.